One sample yielded the 10 T cell receptor beta chains listed below, sequenced in a study of T cells expressing NK-cell markers. With the 5' RACE reads reprocessed, TCRdb shows one record per CDR3 protein and no DNA. The sample data list roughly 120,000 distinct CDR3 sequences. Sequencing was carried out using blood T cells: a sorted CD56 or NKG2C T cell subset, CD4+ or CD8+ T cells, or bulk PBMC T cells (not recorded which). The source is a woman aged 18 to 75 in good health.

The chain recombines TRBV18 with TRBJ2-3. This CDR3 is 13 amino acids long. Germline CDR1 and CDR2: KGHSH and LQKENI. CDR3 protein: CASSPEGPDTQYF.

This chain links TRBV6-1 with TRBJ2-1. This CDR3 spans 15 amino acids. Germline V gives CDR1 MNHNS, CDR2 SASEGT. The CDR3 here is CASSESVGVRNEQFF.

The rearrangement joins TRBV6-5 to TRBJ2-1; TCRdb lists TRBD2, though no DNA is available to test this call. This CDR3 has 12 residues. CDR1 is MNHEY and CDR2 is SVGAGI in the germline V gene. The CDR3: CASSSTSGQQFF.

V is TRBV7-9 and J is TRBJ1-1; TCRdb selects TRBD1, and the lack of DNA leaves this call unchecked. This CDR3 has 14 amino acids. In germline, CDR1 is SEHNR, CDR2 FQNEAQ (reference sequence). The CDR3: CASSLGTGGAEAFF.

The gene calls are TRBV20-1 and TRBJ2-2; TCRdb names TRBD2, which stays unverified in the absence of DNA. Germline loops: CDR1 DFQATT, CDR2 SNEGSKA (reference sequence). The CDR3 sequence is 18 residues long. The CDR3 is CSATRTSGRDSWTGELFF.

This rearrangement joins TRBV28 to TRBJ2-7. The CDR3 runs 11 residues. Germline V gene data show CDR1 as MDHEN and CDR2 as SYDVKM. Here the CDR3 reads CASSSFGEQYF.

The chain combines TRBV6-5 with TRBJ2-2. This CDR3 has 12 residues. The germline V gene has CDR1 MNHEY and CDR2 SVGAGI. CDR3 in amino acids: CASSSATGELFF.

The rearrangement uses TRBV20-1 and TRBJ2-1; with no DNA, the TCRdb D assignment of TRBD1 cannot be verified. The CDR3 spans 13 residues. The germline gives CDR1 DFQATT, CDR2 SNEGSKA (reference sequence). CDR3 sequence: CSAFRATYNEQFF.

The rearrangement uses TRBV25-1 and TRBJ1-2. Germline V CDR1 and CDR2: MGHDK, SYGVNS. There are 12 residues in the CDR3. The CDR3 region is CASSYGQYGYTF.

This chain uses TRBV27 with TRBJ1-2; TCRdb picks TRBD1, but there is no DNA to check that call. Germline V gene sequence: CDR1 MNHEY, CDR2 SMNVEV (reference sequence). This CDR3 has 15 amino acids. The CDR3: CASSLGADPSYGYTF.